This T cell receptor beta chain was identified in a study of blood T cell repertoires in COVID-19. Trimming left V 0 bases short and J 7 bases short, with 20 bases between. CDR1 and CDR2 (germline): SGHRS, YFSETQ. The CDR3 has 18 amino acids. Under the authors' procedure: Amplified reference gene primers provided the basis for estimating nucleated cell counts. This table comes from immunoSEQ multiplex PCR, and its TCRdb copy is limited to in-frame clones, with some not included. V, J and clone size are those of that table, while D and trimming were read from the DNA. The table lists roughly 130,000 clones, roughly 83% of them singletons, with roughly 5.1% in the top ten.

This sequence was found in a woman in her 70s with COVID-19, enrolled during active disease. The sequenced material came from peripheral blood. This chain joins TRBV5-1 and TRBJ1-6; D is possibly TRBD1 (5 bases). The CDR3 reads CASSLVSGTWEENSPLHF. The CDR3 DNA reads as TGCGCCAGCAGCTTGGTATCAGGGACCTGGGAGGAAAATTCACCCCTCCACTTT.